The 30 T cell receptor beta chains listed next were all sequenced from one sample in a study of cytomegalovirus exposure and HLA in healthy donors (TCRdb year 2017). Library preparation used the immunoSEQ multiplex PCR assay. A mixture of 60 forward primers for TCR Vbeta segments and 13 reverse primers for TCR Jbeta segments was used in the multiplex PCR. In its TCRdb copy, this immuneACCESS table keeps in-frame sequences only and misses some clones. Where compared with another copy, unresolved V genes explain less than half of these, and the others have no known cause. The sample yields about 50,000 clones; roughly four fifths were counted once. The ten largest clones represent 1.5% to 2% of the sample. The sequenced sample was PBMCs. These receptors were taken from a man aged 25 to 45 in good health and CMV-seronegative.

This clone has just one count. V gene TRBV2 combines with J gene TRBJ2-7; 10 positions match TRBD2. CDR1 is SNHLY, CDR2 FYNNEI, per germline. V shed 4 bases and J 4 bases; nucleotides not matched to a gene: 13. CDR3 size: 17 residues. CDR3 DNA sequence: TGTGCCAGCAGTGGAGGCCTTTCACTAGCGGGGTCATACGAGCAGTACTTC. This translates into CASSGGLSLAGSYEQYF.

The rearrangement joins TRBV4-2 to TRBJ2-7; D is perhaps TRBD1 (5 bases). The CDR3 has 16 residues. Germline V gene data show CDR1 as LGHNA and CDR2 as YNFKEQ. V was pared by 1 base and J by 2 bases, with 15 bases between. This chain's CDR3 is CASSQVAGRHPYEQYF. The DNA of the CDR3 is TGTGCCAGCAGCCAAGTGGCAGGGCGCCACCCCTACGAGCAGTACTTC.

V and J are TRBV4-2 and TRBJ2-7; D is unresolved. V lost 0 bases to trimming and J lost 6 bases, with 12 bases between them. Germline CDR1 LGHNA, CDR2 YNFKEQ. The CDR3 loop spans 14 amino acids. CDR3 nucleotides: TGTGCCAGCAGCCAAGATCACGGGTTCGGCGAGCAGTACTTC. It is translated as CASSQDHGFGEQYF.

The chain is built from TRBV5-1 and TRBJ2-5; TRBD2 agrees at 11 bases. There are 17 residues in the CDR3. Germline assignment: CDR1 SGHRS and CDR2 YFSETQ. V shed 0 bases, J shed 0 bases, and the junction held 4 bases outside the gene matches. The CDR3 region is CASSLALSGGDQETQYF. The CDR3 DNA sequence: TGCGCCAGCAGCTTGGCTCTTAGCGGGGGGGACCAAGAGACCCAGTACTTC.

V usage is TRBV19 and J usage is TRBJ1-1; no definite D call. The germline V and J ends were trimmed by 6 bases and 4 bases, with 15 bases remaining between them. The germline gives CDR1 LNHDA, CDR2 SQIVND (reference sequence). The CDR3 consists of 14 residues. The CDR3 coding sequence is TGTGCCAGTAGAAAATGGGTGGAGGGCACTGAAGCTTTCTTT. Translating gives CASRKWVEGTEAFF.

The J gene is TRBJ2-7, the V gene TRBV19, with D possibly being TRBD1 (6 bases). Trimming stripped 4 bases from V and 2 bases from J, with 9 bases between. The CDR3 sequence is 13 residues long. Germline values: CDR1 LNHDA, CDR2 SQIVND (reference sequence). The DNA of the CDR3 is TGTGCCAGTAGTACAGGGGTTACCTACGAGCAGTACTTC. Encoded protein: CASSTGVTYEQYF. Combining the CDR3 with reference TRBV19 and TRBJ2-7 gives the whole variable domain DGGITQSPKYLFRKEGQNVTLSCEQNLNHDAMYWYRQDPGQGLRLIYYSQIVNDFQKGDIAEGYSVSREKKESFPLTVTSAQKNPTAFYLCASSTGVTYEQYFGPGTRLTVT.

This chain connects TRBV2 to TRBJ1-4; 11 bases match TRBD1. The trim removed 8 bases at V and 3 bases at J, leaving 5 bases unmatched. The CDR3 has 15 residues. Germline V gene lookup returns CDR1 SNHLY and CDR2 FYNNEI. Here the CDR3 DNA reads TGTGCCAGCCAAGGACAGGGGGCACCTAATGAAAAACTGTTTTTT. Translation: CASQGQGAPNEKLFF.

CDR3 loop: CASSSDTTFSGTGATEQFF. The CDR3 coding sequence is TGTGCCAGCAGCTCCGATACAACCTTCTCCGGGACAGGGGCAACTGAGCAGTTCTTC. The chain couples TRBV11-3 to TRBJ2-1; 10 positions match TRBD1. The germline CDR1 and CDR2 sequences are SGHNT and YENEEA. Trimming removed 4 bases from V and 9 bases from J; junction bases left unmatched: 21. CDR3 length: 19 residues.

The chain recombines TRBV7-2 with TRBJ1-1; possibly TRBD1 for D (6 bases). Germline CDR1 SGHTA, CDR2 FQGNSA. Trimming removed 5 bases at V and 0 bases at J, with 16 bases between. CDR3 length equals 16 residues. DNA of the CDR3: TGTGCCAGCAGCCCCCGAGGACAGCGGCTGAACACTGAAGCTTTCTTT. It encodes CASSPRGQRLNTEAFF.

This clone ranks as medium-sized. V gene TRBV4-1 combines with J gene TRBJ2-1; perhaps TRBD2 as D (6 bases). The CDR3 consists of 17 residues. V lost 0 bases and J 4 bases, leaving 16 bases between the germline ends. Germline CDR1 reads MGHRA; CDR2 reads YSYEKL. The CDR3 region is CASSQDLFAGLYNEQFF. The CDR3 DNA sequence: TGCGCCAGCAGCCAAGATCTCTTTGCGGGACTGTACAATGAGCAGTTCTTC.

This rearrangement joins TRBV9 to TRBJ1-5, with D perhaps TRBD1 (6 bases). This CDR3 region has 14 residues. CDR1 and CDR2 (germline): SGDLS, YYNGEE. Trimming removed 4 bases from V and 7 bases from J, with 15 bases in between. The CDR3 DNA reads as TGTGCCAGCAGCCTGGGGGGGGGCTTGCAGCCCCAGCATTTT. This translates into CASSLGGGLQPQHF.

The DNA of the CDR3 is TGTGCCAGCAGCAGACAGCGTACTGAAGCTTTCTTT. Translated, it gives CASSRQRTEAFF. This chain connects TRBV7-2 to TRBJ1-1; TRBD1 might be the D (5 bases). CDR1 and CDR2 from the germline V gene are SGHTA and FQGNSA. Trimming stripped 5 bases from V and 5 bases from J, with 9 bases between. This CDR3 region has 12 residues.

DNA of the CDR3: TGTGCCAGCAGTTACCTGTCGATATCTCGGGCCGGGGAGCTGTTTTTT. This translates into CASSYLSISRAGELFF. V is TRBV6-6 and J is TRBJ2-2; D not certain. This CDR3 comprises 16 residues. V was cut by 2 bases and J by 6 bases, with 16 bases left in between. Germline V gene lookup returns CDR1 MNHNY and CDR2 SVGAGI (reference sequence).

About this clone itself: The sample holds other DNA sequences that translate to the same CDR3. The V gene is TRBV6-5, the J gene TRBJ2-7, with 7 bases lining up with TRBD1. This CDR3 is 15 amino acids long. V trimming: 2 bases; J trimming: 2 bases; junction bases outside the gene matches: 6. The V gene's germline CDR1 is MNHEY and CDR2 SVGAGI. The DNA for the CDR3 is TGTGCCAGCAGTTACAGAGGCCAGGGGGCCTACGAGCAGTACTTC. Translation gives CASSYRGQGAYEQYF.

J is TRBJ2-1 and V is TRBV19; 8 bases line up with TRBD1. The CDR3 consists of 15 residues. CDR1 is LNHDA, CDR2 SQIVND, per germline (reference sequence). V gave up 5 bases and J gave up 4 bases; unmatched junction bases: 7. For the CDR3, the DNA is TGTGCCAGTAGTGCCCGGGACAGGAAATACAATGAGCAGTTCTTC. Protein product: CASSARDRKYNEQFF.

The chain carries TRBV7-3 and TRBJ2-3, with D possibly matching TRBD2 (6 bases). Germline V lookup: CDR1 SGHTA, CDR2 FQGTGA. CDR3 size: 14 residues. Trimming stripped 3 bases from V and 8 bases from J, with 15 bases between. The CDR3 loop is CASSLPGVDTTQYF. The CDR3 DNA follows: TGTGCCAGCAGCTTGCCGGGGGTCGACACTACGCAGTATTTT.

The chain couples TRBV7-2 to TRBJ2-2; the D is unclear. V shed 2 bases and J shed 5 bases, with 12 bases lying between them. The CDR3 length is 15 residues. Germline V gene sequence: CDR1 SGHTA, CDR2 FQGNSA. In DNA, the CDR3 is TGTGCCAGCAGCTTAACATGGGCCTTGACCGGGGAGCTGTTTTTT. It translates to CASSLTWALTGELFF.

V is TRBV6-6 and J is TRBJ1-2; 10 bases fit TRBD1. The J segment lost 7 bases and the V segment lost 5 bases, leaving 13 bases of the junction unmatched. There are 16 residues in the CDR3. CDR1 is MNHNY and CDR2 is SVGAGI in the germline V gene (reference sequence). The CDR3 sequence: CASSTQPLGTGAGYTF. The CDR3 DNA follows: TGTGCCAGCAGTACCCAACCTCTCGGGACAGGGGCTGGCTACACCTTC.

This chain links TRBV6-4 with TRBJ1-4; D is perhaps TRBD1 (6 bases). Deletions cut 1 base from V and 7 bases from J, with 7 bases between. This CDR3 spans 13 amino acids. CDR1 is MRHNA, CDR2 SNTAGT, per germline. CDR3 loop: CASSDLDSEKLFF. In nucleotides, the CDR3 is TGTGCCAGCAGTGACTTGGACAGTGAAAAACTGTTTTTT.

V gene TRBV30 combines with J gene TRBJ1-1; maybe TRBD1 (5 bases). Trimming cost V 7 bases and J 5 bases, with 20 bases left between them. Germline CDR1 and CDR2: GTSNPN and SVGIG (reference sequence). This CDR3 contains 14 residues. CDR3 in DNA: TGTGCCTCCTCCCGACAGACGGGTTCGACTGAAGCTTTCTTT. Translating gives CASSRQTGSTEAFF.

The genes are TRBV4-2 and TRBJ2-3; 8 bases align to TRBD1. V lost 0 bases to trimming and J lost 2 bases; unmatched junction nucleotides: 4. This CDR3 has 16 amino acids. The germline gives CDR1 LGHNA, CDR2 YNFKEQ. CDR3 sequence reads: CASSQETGANTDTQYF. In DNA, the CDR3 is TGTGCCAGCAGCCAAGAGACAGGGGCTAACACAGATACGCAGTATTTT.

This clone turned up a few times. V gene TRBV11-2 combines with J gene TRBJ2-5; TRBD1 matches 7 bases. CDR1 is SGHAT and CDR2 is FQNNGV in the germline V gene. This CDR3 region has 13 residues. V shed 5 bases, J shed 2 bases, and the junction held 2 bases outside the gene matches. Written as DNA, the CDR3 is TGTGCCAGCAGCGGGACAGATCAAGAGACCCAGTACTTC. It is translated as CASSGTDQETQYF.

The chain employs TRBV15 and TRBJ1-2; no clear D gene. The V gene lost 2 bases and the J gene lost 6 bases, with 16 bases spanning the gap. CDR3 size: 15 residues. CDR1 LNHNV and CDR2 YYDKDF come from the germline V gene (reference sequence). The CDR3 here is CATSRFPMYSDGYTF. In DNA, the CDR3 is TGTGCCACCAGCAGATTCCCCATGTATTCGGATGGCTACACCTTC.

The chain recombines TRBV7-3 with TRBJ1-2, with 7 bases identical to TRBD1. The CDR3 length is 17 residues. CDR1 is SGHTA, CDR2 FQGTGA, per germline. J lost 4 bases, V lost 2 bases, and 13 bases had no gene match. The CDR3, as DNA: TGTGCCAGCAGCTTACATGCTACAGGGGCCGACCTCTATGGCTACACCTTC. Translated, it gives CASSLHATGADLYGYTF.

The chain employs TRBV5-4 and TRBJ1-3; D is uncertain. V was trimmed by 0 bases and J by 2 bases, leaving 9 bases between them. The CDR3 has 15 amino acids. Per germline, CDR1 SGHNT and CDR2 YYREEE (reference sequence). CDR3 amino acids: CASSLAGVTGNTIYF. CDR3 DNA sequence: TGTGCCAGCAGCTTGGCCGGGGTGACTGGAAACACCATATATTTT.

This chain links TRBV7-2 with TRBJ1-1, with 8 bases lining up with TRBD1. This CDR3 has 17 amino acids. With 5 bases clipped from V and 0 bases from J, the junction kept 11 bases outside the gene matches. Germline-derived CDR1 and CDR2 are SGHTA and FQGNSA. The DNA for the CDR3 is TGTGCCAGCAGCCTAAGACAGGGGTTCAATATGAACACTGAAGCTTTCTTT. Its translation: CASSLRQGFNMNTEAFF.

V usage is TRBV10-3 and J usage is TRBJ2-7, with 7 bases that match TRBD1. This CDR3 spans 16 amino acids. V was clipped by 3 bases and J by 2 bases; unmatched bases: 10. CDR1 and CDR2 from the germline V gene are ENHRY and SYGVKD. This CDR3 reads CAISDSTTGITYEQYF. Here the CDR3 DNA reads TGTGCCATCAGTGACTCCACGACAGGGATAACCTACGAGCAGTACTTC.

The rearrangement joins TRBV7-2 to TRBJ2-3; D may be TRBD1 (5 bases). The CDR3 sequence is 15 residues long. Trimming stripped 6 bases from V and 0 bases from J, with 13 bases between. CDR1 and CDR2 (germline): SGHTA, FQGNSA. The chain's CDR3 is CASRHRFASTDTQYF. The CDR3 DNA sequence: TGTGCCAGCAGGCACAGGTTCGCCAGCACAGATACGCAGTATTTT.

CDR3 protein: CASSYFGLASNEQFF. The DNA for the CDR3 is TGTGCCAGCAGTTATTTCGGACTAGCTAGCAATGAGCAGTTCTTC. V is TRBV6-5 and J is TRBJ2-1, with 8 bases identical to TRBD2. V was pared by 3 bases and J by 6 bases, with 7 bases of the junction left unmatched. CDR3 length equals 15 residues. The germline V gene encodes CDR1 MNHEY and CDR2 SVGAGI.

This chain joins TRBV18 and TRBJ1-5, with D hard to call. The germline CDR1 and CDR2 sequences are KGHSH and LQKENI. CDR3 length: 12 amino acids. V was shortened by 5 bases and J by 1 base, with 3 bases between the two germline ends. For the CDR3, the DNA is TGTGCCAGCTCAACAAGCAATCAGCCCCAGCATTTT. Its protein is CASSTSNQPQHF.